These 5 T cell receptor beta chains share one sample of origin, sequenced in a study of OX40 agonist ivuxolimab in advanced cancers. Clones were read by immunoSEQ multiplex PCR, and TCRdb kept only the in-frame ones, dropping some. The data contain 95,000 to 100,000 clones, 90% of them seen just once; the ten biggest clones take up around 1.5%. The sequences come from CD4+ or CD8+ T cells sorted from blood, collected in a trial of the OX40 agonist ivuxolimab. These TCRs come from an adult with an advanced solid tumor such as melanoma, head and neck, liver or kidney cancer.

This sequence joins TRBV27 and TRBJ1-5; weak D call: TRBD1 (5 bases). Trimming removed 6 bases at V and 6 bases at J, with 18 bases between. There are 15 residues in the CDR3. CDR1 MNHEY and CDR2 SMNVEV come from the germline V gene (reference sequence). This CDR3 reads CASSRGTGDGQPQHF. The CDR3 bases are TGTGCCAGCAGCCGGGGGACGGGGGATGGTCAGCCCCAGCATTTT.

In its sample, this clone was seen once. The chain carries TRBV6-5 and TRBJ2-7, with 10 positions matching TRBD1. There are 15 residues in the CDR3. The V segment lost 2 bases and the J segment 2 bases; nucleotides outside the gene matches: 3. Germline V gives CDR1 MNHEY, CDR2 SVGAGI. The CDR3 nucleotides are TGTGCCAGCAGTTACGCGGGACAGGGGACCTACGAGCAGTACTTC. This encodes CASSYAGQGTYEQYF.

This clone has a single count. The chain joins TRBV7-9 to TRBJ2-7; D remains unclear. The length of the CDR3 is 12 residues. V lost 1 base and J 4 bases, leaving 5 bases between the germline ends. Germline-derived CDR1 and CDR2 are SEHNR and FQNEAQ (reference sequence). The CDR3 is CASSLVDYEQYF. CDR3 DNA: TGTGCCAGCAGCTTAGTGGATTACGAGCAGTACTTC.

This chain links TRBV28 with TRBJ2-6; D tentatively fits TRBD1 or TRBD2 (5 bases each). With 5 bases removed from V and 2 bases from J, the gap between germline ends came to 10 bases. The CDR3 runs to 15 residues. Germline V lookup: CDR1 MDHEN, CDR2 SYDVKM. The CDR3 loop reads CASSTRGPGANVLTF. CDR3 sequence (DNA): TGTGCCAGCAGTACCCGGGGCCCTGGGGCCAACGTCCTGACTTTC.

CDR3 DNA: TGTGCCAGCAGCCCCGGGGTGGAAAACATTCAGTACTTC. Translation: CASSPGVENIQYF. V gene TRBV11-3 combines with J gene TRBJ2-4, with D perhaps matching TRBD2 (5 bases). CDR1 SGHNT and CDR2 YENEEA come from the germline V gene. The CDR3 sequence is 13 residues long. The V end lost 5 bases, the J end lost 5 bases, and 10 bases lay between the germline ends.